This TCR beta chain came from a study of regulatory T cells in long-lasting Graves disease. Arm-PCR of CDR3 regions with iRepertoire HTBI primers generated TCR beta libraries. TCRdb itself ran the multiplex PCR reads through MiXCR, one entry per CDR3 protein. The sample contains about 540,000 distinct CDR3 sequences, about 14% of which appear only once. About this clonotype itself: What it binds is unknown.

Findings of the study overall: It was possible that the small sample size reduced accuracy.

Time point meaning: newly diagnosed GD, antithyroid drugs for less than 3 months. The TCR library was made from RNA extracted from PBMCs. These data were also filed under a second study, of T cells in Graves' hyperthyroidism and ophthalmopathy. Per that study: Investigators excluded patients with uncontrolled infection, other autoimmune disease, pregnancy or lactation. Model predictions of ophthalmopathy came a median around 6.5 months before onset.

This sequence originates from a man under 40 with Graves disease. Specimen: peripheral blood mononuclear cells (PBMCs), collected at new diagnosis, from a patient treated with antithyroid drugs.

This chain's CDR3 is CASSVAQGTGTDTQYF. CDR3 DNA: TGTGCCAGCAGCGTAGCACAGGGGACGGGGACAGATACGCAGTATTTT. This chain connects TRBV9 to TRBJ2-3, with 7 bases that match TRBD1. Germline-derived CDR1 and CDR2 are SGDLS and YYNGEE. Germline trimming cut 0 bases from V and 3 bases from J; bases unmatched to any gene: 7. This CDR3 spans 16 amino acids.